This TCR beta chain was identified in a study of OX40 agonist ivuxolimab in advanced cancers. The method was immunoSEQ multiplex PCR; TCRdb's version includes in-frame clones alone and lacks a portion of them. Of tens of thousands of clones listed, roughly nine tenths were seen once; the top ten hold about 0.99%. V lost 4 bases and J lost 8, with 14 bases in between. CDR1 MNHEY and CDR2 SVGAGI come from the germline V gene. CDR3 length: 13 amino acids. Here the sequenced sample was CD4+ or CD8+ T cells sorted from blood, taken in a trial of the OX40 agonist ivuxolimab. This sequence was found in an adult with an advanced solid tumor such as melanoma, head and neck, liver or kidney cancer. The rearrangement links TRBV6-5 to TRBJ1-1, with D unclear. CDR3 coding DNA: TGTGCCAGCAGTTCACGCCAACCCCCCGAAGCTTTCTTT. Amino acids: CASSSRQPPEAFF.